In this sample, the clone carrying this TCR beta chain turned up many times. What it binds is unknown. TCRdb processed the 5' RACE reads anew with MiXCR; each CDR3 protein has one entry. The repertoire includes fewer than 550,000 distinct CDR3 sequences, roughly 5.3% of them detected once, and roughly 3.2% sits in the top ten. This specimen belongs to a study of CD8 T cells in ankylosing spondylitis. Whole-study findings and limits: Disease-linked clones reportedly showed significant enrichment in matched ankylosing spondylitis synovial fluid. Among TCR beta sequences, a motif of several highly homologous variants appeared characteristic of ankylosing spondylitis blood.

Deletions cut 2 bases from V and 0 bases from J, with 9 bases between. Germline V gives CDR1 SGHRS, CDR2 YFSETQ. This CDR3 is 14 amino acids long. The sample comprised blood, either unsorted or a sorted T cell fraction (not recorded which). The chain carries TRBV5-1 and TRBJ2-7; D is uncertain. The receptor was derived from a male donor with ankylosing spondylitis. Here the CDR3 DNA reads TGCGCCAGCAGCTTAGATGAAAGCTCCTACGAGCAGTACTTC. This sequence encodes CASSLDESSYEQYF.